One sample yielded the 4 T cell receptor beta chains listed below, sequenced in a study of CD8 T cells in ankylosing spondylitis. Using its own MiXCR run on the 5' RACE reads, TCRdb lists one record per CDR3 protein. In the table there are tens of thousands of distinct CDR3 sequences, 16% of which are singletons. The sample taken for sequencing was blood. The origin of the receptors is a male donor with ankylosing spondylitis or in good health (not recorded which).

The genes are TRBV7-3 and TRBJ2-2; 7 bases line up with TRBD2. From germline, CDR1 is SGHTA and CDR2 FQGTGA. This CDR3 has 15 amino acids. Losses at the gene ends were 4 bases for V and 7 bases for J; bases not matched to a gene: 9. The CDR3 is CASSSPGGGDGELFF. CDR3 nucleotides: TGTGCCAGCAGCTCCCCCGGCGGGGGAGACGGGGAGCTGTTTTTT.

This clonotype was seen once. CDR3: CASSFQSSGANVLTF. CDR3 in DNA: TGTGCCAGCAGTTTTCAGAGCTCTGGGGCCAACGTCCTGACTTTC. V gene TRBV28 combines with J gene TRBJ2-6; no reliable D call. The germline V gene has CDR1 MDHEN and CDR2 SYDVKM. There are 15 residues in the CDR3. With 3 bases removed from V and 0 bases from J, the gap between germline ends came to 6 bases. Using reference TRBV28 and TRBJ2-6 for the parts outside the CDR3, the full variable domain is DVKVTQSSRYLVKRTGEKVFLECVQDMDHENMFWYRQDPGLGLRLIYFSYDVKMKEKGDIPEGYSVSREKKERFSLILESASTNQTSMYLCASSFQSSGANVLTFGAGSRLTVL.

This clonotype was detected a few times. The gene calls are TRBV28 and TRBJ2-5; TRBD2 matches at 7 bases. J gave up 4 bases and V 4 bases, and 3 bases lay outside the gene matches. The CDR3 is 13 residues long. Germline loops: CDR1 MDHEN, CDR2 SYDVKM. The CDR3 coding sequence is TGTGCCAGCAGTTCCGCGGGAGTAGAGACCCAGTACTTC. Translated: CASSSAGVETQYF. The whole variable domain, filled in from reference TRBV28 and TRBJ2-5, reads DVKVTQSSRYLVKRTGEKVFLECVQDMDHENMFWYRQDPGLGLRLIYFSYDVKMKEKGDIPEGYSVSREKKERFSLILESASTNQTSMYLCASSSAGVETQYFGPGTRLLVL.

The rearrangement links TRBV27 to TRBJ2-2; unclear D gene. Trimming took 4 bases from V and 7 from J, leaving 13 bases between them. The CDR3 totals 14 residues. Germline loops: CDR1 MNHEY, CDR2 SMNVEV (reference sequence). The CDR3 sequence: CASSSFRGIGELFF. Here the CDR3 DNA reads TGTGCCAGCAGTTCCTTCAGAGGCATCGGGGAGCTGTTTTTT.